This T cell receptor (beta chain) was captured by sequencing in a study of blood T cell repertoires in COVID-19. Study summary: The samples span acute and convalescent COVID-19 from the United States, Italy and Spain. The analysed material was cDNA or gDNA that came from T cells, B-cell-depleted T cells, or PBMCs.

Original processing methods: How many nucleated cells were present was estimated from reference gene primer amplification. TCRdb keeps only in-frame clones here, not all; method: immunoSEQ multiplex PCR. The V and J calls and clone size come from that table; D and trimming were worked out from the DNA. The repertoire holds 52,000 or so clones, with approximately 91% as singletons. Germline V gives CDR1 SEHNR, CDR2 FQNEAQ (reference sequence). The CDR3 runs to 15 residues. V was pared by 5 bases and J by 3 bases, with 9 bases of the junction left unmatched. This clone was counted only a few times. The receptor's source is a human donor in a cohort sampled during active COVID-19. The specimen sequenced was peripheral blood. The chain has TRBV7-9 and TRBJ2-7, with 8 bases that match TRBD1. The CDR3 DNA is TGTGCCAGCAGCCAATCAGGGGGCGCGGTCTACGAGCAGTACGTC. Translated: CASSQSGGAVYEQYV.